The sequence of this T cell receptor (beta chain) was determined in a study of T cell responses to AZD1222 COVID-19 vaccine. Study observations and caveats: With two AZD1222 doses given, Spike-specific TCR breadth and depth both rose. Unmutated variant regions are reportedly the target of nearly half of TCRs that are spike-specific.

Looked up from germline, CDR1 is SGHAT and CDR2 is FQNNGV. This CDR3 comprises 13 residues. The V end lost 6 bases, the J end lost 4 bases, and 12 bases lay between the germline ends. The data were produced by immunoSEQ multiplex PCR, yet TCRdb's version contains in-frame clones alone and is incomplete. The table has about 110,000 clones, roughly 90% seen once; the top ten hold 3.5% to 5%. With respect to this clone: The target antigen is unknown.

This specimen consisted of peripheral blood, obtained on day 0 of AZD1222 vaccination. The chain combines TRBV11-2 with TRBJ1-2; a weak D match, TRBD1 (5 bases). The TCR sequence derives from an adult in good health. The CDR3 loop reads CASRGDGFYGYTF. In DNA form, the CDR3 reads TGTGCCAGCAGGGGGGACGGGTTCTATGGCTACACCTTC.